Listed here are 15 T cell receptor beta chains from one sample, sequenced in a study of OX40 agonist ivuxolimab in advanced cancers. The assay was immunoSEQ multiplex PCR, and TCRdb's table has in-frame clones only and misses some. The table shows about 70,000 clones, with approximately 90% occurring only once. The sequencing used CD4+ or CD8+ T cells sorted from blood, collected in a trial of the OX40 agonist ivuxolimab. The receptors shown here come from an adult with an advanced solid tumor such as melanoma, head and neck, liver or kidney cancer.

This clone was detected only once. V is TRBV6-6 and J is TRBJ2-7, with D hard to call. From germline, CDR1 is MNHNY and CDR2 SVGAGI (reference sequence). V lost 6 bases and J lost 3, with 6 bases in between. The CDR3 loop spans 11 amino acids. Here the CDR3 DNA reads TGTGCCAGCAGCTCGAACTACGAGCAGTACTTC. Amino acids: CASSSNYEQYF.

The chain links TRBV7-2 to TRBJ1-2; D is unresolved. CDR3 length: 13 residues. The V gene's germline CDR1 is SGHTA and CDR2 FQGNSA. V was shortened by 1 base and J by 3 bases, with 6 bases between the two germline ends. CDR3 DNA: TGTGCCAGCAGCTTAGGGAAGGACTATGGCTACACCTTC. It codes for CASSLGKDYGYTF.

The rearrangement links TRBV2 to TRBJ2-3, with TRBD2 matching over 9 bases. This CDR3 contains 18 residues. Germline V CDR1 and CDR2: SNHLY, FYNNEI. The V segment lost 6 bases and the J segment 1 base; nucleotides outside the gene matches: 14. The DNA for the CDR3 is TGTGCCAGCAGACCCATACTAGAGCGGGGGGACCGCACAGATACGCAGTATTTT. As protein: CASRPILERGDRTDTQYF.

To note about this clone: One junction end disagrees with the germline gene, perhaps due to a read error. The rearrangement uses TRBV28 and TRBJ1-4; unclear D gene. The CDR3 runs 10 residues. Per germline, CDR1 MDHEN and CDR2 SYDVKM. The CDR3 nucleotides are TGTGCTAGCAGCAATGAAAAACTGTTTTTT. Its translation: CASSNEKLFF.

This clone was recorded a few times. The chain uses TRBV18 and TRBJ1-5; D might be TRBD1 (6 bases). V lost 4 bases, J lost 0 bases, and 10 bases lay in between. Germline assignment: CDR1 KGHSH and CDR2 LQKENI. The CDR3 runs to 15 residues. In nucleotides, the CDR3 is TGTGCCAGCTCACGCGACAGGAATAGCAATCAGCCCCAGCATTTT. Its translation is CASSRDRNSNQPQHF. Combining the CDR3 with reference TRBV18 and TRBJ1-5 gives the whole variable domain NAGVMQNPRHLVRRRGQEARLRCSPMKGHSHVYWYRQLPEEGLKFMVYLQKENIIDESGMPKERFSAEFPKEGPSILRIQQVVRGDSAAYFCASSRDRNSNQPQHFGDGTRLSIL.

The chain links TRBV7-8 to TRBJ1-1; TRBD1 is a possible D gene (5 bases). Germline CDR1 is SGHVS and CDR2 is FQNEAQ. The CDR3 runs 14 residues. Trimming stripped 1 base from V and 10 bases from J, with 16 bases between. The CDR3 region is CASSLDAGIATAFF. CDR3 DNA sequence: TGTGCCAGCAGCTTAGACGCAGGGATCGCCACAGCTTTCTTT.

In this sample, this clone turned up once. The DNA of the CDR3 is TGTGCCAGCAGTAGAACCTCCGGGACAGGGGGCCGACTCACTGAAGCTTTCTTT. Translation gives CASSRTSGTGGRLTEAFF. The chain has TRBV27 and TRBJ1-1; 12 nucleotides match TRBD1. The V segment lost 5 bases and the J segment 4 bases; nucleotides outside the gene matches: 14. Per germline, CDR1 MNHEY and CDR2 SMNVEV (reference sequence). The CDR3 spans 18 residues.

This sequence joins TRBV6-6 and TRBJ2-3; D is perhaps TRBD2 (5 bases). The CDR3 is 14 amino acids. V was clipped by 2 bases and J by 7 bases, with 13 bases between them. CDR1 MNHNY and CDR2 SVGAGI come from the germline V gene (reference sequence). CDR3 DNA: TGTGCCAGCAGTTACCGCCCGGGGTACAATACGCAGTATTTT. The encoded protein is CASSYRPGYNTQYF.

V is TRBV5-1 and J is TRBJ2-5; 8 positions agree with TRBD1. The last part of the DNA fits TRBJ2-7 better; the J call may be wrong. Germline-derived CDR1 and CDR2 are SGHRS and YFSETQ. The CDR3 contains 14 residues. The CDR3 DNA follows: TGCGCCAGCAGCTTGAGTCCAGGGGGCGCCGAGCAGTACTTC. This encodes CASSLSPGGAEQYF.

This sequence joins TRBV5-6 and TRBJ1-2, with 10 positions matching TRBD1. V lost 3 bases and J lost 8; bases outside the gene matches: 13. Per germline, CDR1 SGHDT and CDR2 YYEEEE. There are 16 residues in the CDR3. In DNA, the CDR3 is TGTGCCAGCAGCTCCTGGGACAGGGGATTTGTAGGCGGCTACACCTTC. It translates to CASSSWDRGFVGGYTF. Drawing the rest from reference TRBV5-6 and TRBJ1-2, the complete variable domain is DAGVTQSPTHLIKTRGQQVTLRCSPKSGHDTVSWYQQALGQGPQFIFQYYEEEERQRGNFPDRFSGHQFPNYSSELNVNALLLGDSALYLCASSSWDRGFVGGYTFGSGTRLTVV.

The gene calls are TRBV6-1 and TRBJ1-5; D remains unclear. The V and J ends lost 2 bases and 0 bases respectively, with 14 bases between them. The germline V gene has CDR1 MNHNS and CDR2 SASEGT. The CDR3 runs to 17 residues. The CDR3 loop is CASSESGFSNSNQPQHF. In DNA form, the CDR3 reads TGTGCCAGCAGTGAAAGCGGATTTTCGAATAGCAATCAGCCCCAGCATTTT.

In its sample, this clone was seen a few times. The genes are TRBV30 and TRBJ1-3, with D hard to call. In germline, CDR1 is GTSNPN, CDR2 SVGIG (reference sequence). This CDR3 contains 13 residues. Between the trimmed V and J ends, which lost 4 bases and 0 bases, there was a span of 7 bases. CDR3 sequence (DNA): TGTGCCTGGACAGATTACTCTGGAAACACCATATATTTT. It codes for CAWTDYSGNTIYF.

The chain links TRBV2 to TRBJ1-4; D is possibly TRBD1 (5 bases). Germline V gene data show CDR1 as SNHLY and CDR2 as FYNNEI. V was shortened by 5 bases and J by 10 bases, with 20 bases between the two germline ends. There are 15 residues in the CDR3. CDR3 loop: CASSKKGDGALKLFF. The CDR3 DNA follows: TGTGCCAGCAGTAAAAAAGGGGATGGGGCCTTAAAACTGTTTTTT. The full variable domain, with the rest looked up from reference TRBV2 and TRBJ1-4, is EPEVTQTPSHQVTQMGQEVILRCVPISNHLYFYWYRQILGQKVEFLVSFYNNEISEKSEIFDDQFSVERPDGSNFTLKIRSTKLEDSAMYFCASSKKGDGALKLFFGSGTQLSVL.

The chain uses TRBV15 and TRBJ1-4; the D is unclear. V lost 5 bases to trimming and J lost 4 bases, with 5 bases between them. The CDR3 is 12 residues long. Germline-derived CDR1 and CDR2 are LNHNV and YYDKDF (reference sequence). This CDR3 reads CATSGSNEKLFF. DNA for the CDR3: TGTGCCACCAGCGGCAGTAATGAAAAACTGTTTTTT. The whole variable domain, filled in from reference TRBV15 and TRBJ1-4, reads DAMVIQNPRYQVTQFGKPVTLSCSQTLNHNVMYWYQQKSSQAPKLLFHYYDKDFNNEADTPDNFQSRRPNTSFCFLDIRSPGLGDTAMYLCATSGSNEKLFFGSGTQLSVL.

The chain employs TRBV7-8 and TRBJ1-2; weak D call: TRBD1 (6 bases). The CDR3 has 14 residues. The germline V gene encodes CDR1 SGHVS and CDR2 FQNEAQ. Trimming left V 4 bases short and J 8 bases short, with 17 bases between. Here the CDR3 reads CASSSAQAGDGYTF. Here the CDR3 DNA reads TGTGCCAGCAGCTCCGCCCAGGCAGGGGACGGCTACACCTTC.